This TCR beta chain was observed in a study of identical twins. Deletions cut 11 bases from V and 2 bases from J, with 8 bases between. The CDR3 has 11 residues. Germline V lookup: CDR1 MNHEY, CDR2 SMNVEV (reference sequence). MiXCR, run by TCRdb on the 5' RACE reads, gives a single entry per CDR3 protein. The data contain under 800,000 distinct CDR3 sequences, over 20% of them singletons. This clonotype was detected only a few times. The sample was also reused in another study, on T cells expressing NK-cell markers.

The rearrangement uses TRBV27 and TRBJ2-3, with D unclear. The specimen sequenced was PBMCs. The origin of this receptor is a young woman in good health. The CDR3 region is CAVLDTDTQYF. For the CDR3, the DNA is TGTGCCGTTCTAGACACAGATACGCAGTATTTT.